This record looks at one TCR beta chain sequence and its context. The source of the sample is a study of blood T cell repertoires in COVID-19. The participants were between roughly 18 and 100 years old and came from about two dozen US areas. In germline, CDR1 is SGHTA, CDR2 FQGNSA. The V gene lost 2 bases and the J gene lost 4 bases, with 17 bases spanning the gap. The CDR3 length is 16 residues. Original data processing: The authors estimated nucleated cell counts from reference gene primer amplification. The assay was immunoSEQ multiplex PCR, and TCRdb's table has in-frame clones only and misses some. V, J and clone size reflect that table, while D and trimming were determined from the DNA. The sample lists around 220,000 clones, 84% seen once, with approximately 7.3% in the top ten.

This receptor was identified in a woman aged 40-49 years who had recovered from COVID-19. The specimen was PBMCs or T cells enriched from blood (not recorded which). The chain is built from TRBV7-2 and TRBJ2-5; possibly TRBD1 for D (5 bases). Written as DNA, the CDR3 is TGTGCCAGCAGCTTAAGCCCTGTCAGGGTCCCAGAGACCCAGTACTTC. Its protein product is CASSLSPVRVPETQYF.